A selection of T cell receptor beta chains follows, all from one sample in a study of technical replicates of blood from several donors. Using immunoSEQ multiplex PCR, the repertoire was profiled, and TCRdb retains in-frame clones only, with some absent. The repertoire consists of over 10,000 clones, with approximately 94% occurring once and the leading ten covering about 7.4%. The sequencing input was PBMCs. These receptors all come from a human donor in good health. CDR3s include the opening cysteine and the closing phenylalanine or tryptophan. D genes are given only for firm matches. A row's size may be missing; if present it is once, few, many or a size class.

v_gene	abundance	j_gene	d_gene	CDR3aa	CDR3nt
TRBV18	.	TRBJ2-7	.	CASSPSRDGYEQYF	TGTGCCAGCTCACCCTCCAGGGATGGTTACGAGCAGTACTTC
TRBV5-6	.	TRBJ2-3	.	CASSLPGRTNTQYF	TGTGCCAGCAGCCTACCTGGGAGGACCAATACGCAGTATTTT
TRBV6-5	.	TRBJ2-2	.	CASSLVPTGELFF	TGTGCCAGCAGTCTAGTGCCCACCGGGGAGCTGTTTTTT
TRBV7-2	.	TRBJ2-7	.	CASSLASLTYEQYF	TGTGCCAGCAGCTTAGCTAGCCTAACCTACGAGCAGTACTTC
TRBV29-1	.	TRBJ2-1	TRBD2	CSVEISGTSGRADQFF	TGCAGCGTTGAAATCTCCGGGACTAGCGGGAGGGCCGATCAGTTCTTC
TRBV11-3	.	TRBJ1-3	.	CASQGEGRNTIYF	TGTGCCAGCCAAGGGGAAGGTCGAAACACCATATATTTT
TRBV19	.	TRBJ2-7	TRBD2	CASSIDLAGEQYF	TGTGCCAGTAGTATAGACCTAGCGGGAGAGCAGTACTTC
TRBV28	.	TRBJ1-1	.	CASSYGTGPEAFF	TGTGCCAGCAGTTATGGAACGGGTCCTGAAGCTTTCTTT
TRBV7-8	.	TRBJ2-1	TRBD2	CASSLDETSINEQFF	TGTGCCAGCAGCTTAGATGAGACTAGCATCAATGAGCAGTTCTTC
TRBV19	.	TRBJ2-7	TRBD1	CASRTGGFSYEQYF	TGTGCCAGTAGGACAGGGGGCTTCAGCTACGAGCAGTACTTC
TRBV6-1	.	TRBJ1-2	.	CASPGGLGGIYGYTF	TGTGCCAGCCCGGGGGGGCTCGGGGGGATCTATGGCTACACCTTC
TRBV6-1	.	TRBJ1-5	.	CASSERVLGPQHF	TGTGCCAGCAGTGAGCGCGTCCTTGGGCCCCAGCATTTT
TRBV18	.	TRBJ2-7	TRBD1	CASSFRTGSYEQYF	TGTGCCAGCTCATTTCGGACAGGGAGCTACGAGCAGTACTTC
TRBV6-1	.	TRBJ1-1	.	CATEGGTEAFF	TGTGCCACCGAGGGAGGCACTGAAGCTTTCTTT
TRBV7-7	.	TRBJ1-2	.	CASSPLNYGYTF	TGTGCCAGCAGCCCCCTTAACTATGGCTACACCTTC
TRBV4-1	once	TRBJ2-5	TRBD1	CASSQGQGWETQYF	TGCGCCAGCAGCCAGGGACAGGGTTGGGAGACCCAGTACTTC
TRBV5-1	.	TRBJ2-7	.	CASSLDVSSGPEQYF	TGCGCCAGCAGCTTGGACGTCTCCTCTGGCCCCGAGCAGTACTTC
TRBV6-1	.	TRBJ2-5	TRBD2	CASNGASGSGTQYF	TGTGCCAGCAACGGGGCTAGCGGGAGTGGGACCCAGTACTTC
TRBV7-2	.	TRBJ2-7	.	CASSQGGYEQYF	TGTGCCAGCAGCCAAGGGGGCTACGAGCAGTACTTC
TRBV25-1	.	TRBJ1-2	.	CASSEPGGGLSYGYTF	TGTGCCAGCAGTGAACCCGGGGGGGGGTTATCCTATGGCTACACCTTC
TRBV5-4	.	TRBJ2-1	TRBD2	CASSLAGVDEQFF	TGTGCCAGCAGTTTAGCGGGAGTCGATGAGCAGTTCTTC
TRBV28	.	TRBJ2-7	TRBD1	CASLTGGQPYEQYF	TGTGCCAGTCTGACAGGGGGACAACCCTACGAGCAGTACTTC
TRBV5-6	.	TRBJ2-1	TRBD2	CASSLVGEGPLDEQFF	TGTGCCAGCAGCTTGGTGGGGGAGGGCCCCTTGGATGAGCAGTTCTTC
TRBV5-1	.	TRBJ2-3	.	CASSLMALADSPRADTQYF	TGCGCCAGCAGCTTGATGGCACTAGCCGACAGTCCCCGAGCAGATACGCAGTATTTT
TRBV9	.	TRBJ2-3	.	CASSVALASDTQYF	TGTGCCAGCAGCGTAGCCCTAGCCTCAGATACGCAGTATTTT
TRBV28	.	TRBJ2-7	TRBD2	CASSESGRDRYEQYF	TGTGCCAGCAGTGAGAGCGGGAGGGATAGGTACGAGCAGTACTTC
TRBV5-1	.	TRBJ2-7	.	CASSRGGDSYEQYF	TGCGCCAGCAGCCGTGGGGGCGACTCCTACGAGCAGTACTTC
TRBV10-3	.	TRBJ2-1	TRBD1	CAISGQGNEQFF	TGTGCCATCAGTGGACAGGGAAATGAGCAGTTCTTC
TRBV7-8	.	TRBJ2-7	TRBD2	CASSLIAGGPHEQYF	TGTGCCAGCAGCTTAATAGCGGGAGGGCCCCACGAGCAGTACTTC
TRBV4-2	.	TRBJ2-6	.	CASSQDNSGANVLTF	TGTGCCAGCAGCCAAGACAACTCTGGGGCCAACGTCCTGACTTTC
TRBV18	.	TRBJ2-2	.	CASSPGLPNTGELFF	TGTGCCAGCTCACCGGGACTCCCGAACACCGGGGAGCTGTTTTTT
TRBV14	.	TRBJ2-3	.	CASSRQKTDTQYF	TGTGCCAGCAGCCGTCAGAAAACAGATACGCAGTATTTT
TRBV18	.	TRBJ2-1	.	CASSPGGNEQFF	TGTGCCAGCTCACCGGGGGGCAATGAGCAGTTCTTC